These 6 T cell receptor beta chains came from one sample sequenced in a study of blood T cell repertoires in COVID-19. Clones were sequenced by immunoSEQ multiplex PCR, and TCRdb holds only the in-frame ones, with some missing. The sample carries some 150,000 clones, about 88% recorded once. Sequencing input: peripheral blood. The receptors here all came from a human donor in a cohort sampled during active COVID-19.

The chain couples TRBV7-9 to TRBJ2-1; TRBD2 aligns across 8 bases. The CDR3 spans 15 residues. V gave up 5 bases and J gave up 6 bases; unmatched junction bases: 9. Germline V gene sequence: CDR1 SEHNR, CDR2 FQNEAQ (reference sequence). The CDR3 DNA sequence: TGTGCCAGCAGCCCACTAGCGGCCCTTCCCAATGAGCAGTTCTTC. This gives the protein CASSPLAALPNEQFF.

The rearrangement joins TRBV2 to TRBJ1-3, with 8 bases lining up with TRBD1. Germline CDR1 reads SNHLY; CDR2 reads FYNNEI. CDR3 length: 15 amino acids. Germline trimming cut 6 bases from V and 0 bases from J; bases unmatched to any gene: 4. The DNA for the CDR3 is TGTGCCAGCAGCGGACAGGGATTCTCTGGAAACACCATATATTTT. Its translation: CASSGQGFSGNTIYF.

The chain joins TRBV7-6 to TRBJ2-3, with 9 bases that match TRBD1. Germline V gene sequence: CDR1 SGHVS, CDR2 FNYEAQ. J gave up 4 bases and V 5 bases, and 10 bases lay outside the gene matches. CDR3 size: 16 residues. CDR3 nucleotide sequence: TGTGCCAGCAGCCCATTCCGGGACAGGGTCCCAGATACGCAGTATTTT. It yields the protein CASSPFRDRVPDTQYF.

This clone appeared a single time. This chain links TRBV7-8 with TRBJ2-3; D not certain. The V gene lost 5 bases and the J gene lost 6 bases, with 18 bases spanning the gap. This CDR3 has 15 amino acids. The V gene's germline CDR1 is SGHVS and CDR2 FQNEAQ. The CDR3: CASSLSAVRTDTQYF. The CDR3, as DNA: TGTGCCAGCAGCCTGTCGGCGGTCAGAACGGATACGCAGTATTTT.

CDR3 sequence reads: CASRERTSGSGEQYF. The CDR3 DNA is TGTGCCAGCAGAGAACGGACTAGCGGGAGTGGCGAGCAGTACTTC. The genes are TRBV2 and TRBJ2-7; 13 bases agree with TRBD2. With 6 bases clipped from V and 6 bases from J, the junction kept 8 bases outside the gene matches. Per germline, CDR1 SNHLY and CDR2 FYNNEI. The CDR3 consists of 15 residues.

CDR3 sequence reads: CASSATGSTGELFF. The DNA for the CDR3 is TGTGCCAGCAGTGCGACAGGGAGCACCGGGGAGCTGTTTTTT. The V call is TRBV2, the J call TRBJ2-2; 7 bases line up with TRBD1. J was trimmed by 4 bases and V by 4 bases; bases with no gene match: 3. There are 14 residues in the CDR3. Germline V CDR1 and CDR2: SNHLY, FYNNEI.